These 27 T cell receptor beta chains originate from one sample sequenced in a study of blood T cell repertoires in COVID-19. Sequencing was performed with immunoSEQ multiplex PCR; in TCRdb, only in-frame clones are kept and a portion is missing. The sample records around 47,000 clones, around four fifths being singletons. The sequencing sample was made of peripheral blood. The receptors were gathered from a human donor in a cohort sampled during active COVID-19.

CDR3 protein: CASSQGGDEQFF. The CDR3 DNA reads TGTGCCAGCTCACAAGGGGGAGATGAGCAGTTCTTC. This chain connects TRBV18 to TRBJ2-1, with a tentative D call TRBD1 (6 bases). The V end was cut by 4 bases, the J end by 8 bases, with 9 bases between. CDR3 length equals 12 residues. From germline, CDR1 is KGHSH and CDR2 LQKENI.

This rearrangement joins TRBV6-5 to TRBJ1-1; TRBD1 agrees at 7 bases. This CDR3 comprises 11 residues. V shed 6 bases and J 5 bases; nucleotides not matched to a gene: 0. The germline V gene encodes CDR1 MNHEY and CDR2 SVGAGI. Here the CDR3 DNA reads TGTGCCAGCAGCAGGGGGACTGAAGCTTTCTTT. Translated, it gives CASSRGTEAFF.

This clone was counted only a few times. The V gene is TRBV6-2 or TRBV6-3, the J gene TRBJ2-7; a possible D gene is TRBD2 (5 bases). This CDR3 is 15 amino acids long. Looked up from germline, CDR1 is MNHEY and CDR2 is SVGEGT. V lost 0 bases, J lost 3 bases, and 12 bases lay in between. CDR3 nucleotide sequence: TGTGCCAGCAGTTACTCGGCTAGCCTAAGCTACGAGCAGTACTTC. It specifies CASSYSASLSYEQYF.

This clone was counted once. The chain joins TRBV21-1 to TRBJ2-7; the DNA was not compared with TRBD2, the D call given in the table. TRBV21-1 is noted as a pseudogene. There are 12 residues in the CDR3. The CDR3 DNA is TGTGCCAGCGAAAAGCTCTCCTACGAGCAGTACGTC. Amino acids: CASEKLSYEQYV.

This sequence joins TRBV7-2 and TRBJ1-1; the D is unclear. Trimming pared 5 bases from V and 1 base from J, leaving 11 bases between. Germline lookup yields CDR1 SGHTA and CDR2 FQGNSA. The CDR3 is 14 residues long. CDR3 bases: TGTGCCAGCAGCGGCAGTGTTGCGAACACTGAAGCTTTCTTT. Protein: CASSGSVANTEAFF.

The chain is built from TRBV25-1 and TRBJ2-5; 13 positions agree with TRBD2. V shed 3 bases and J 5 bases; nucleotides not matched to a gene: 6. The CDR3 length is 16 residues. Germline CDR1 MGHDK, CDR2 SYGVNS. The CDR3, as DNA: TGTGCCAGCAGTGACCTAGGACTAGCGGGGGATGAGACCCAGTACTTC. This gives the protein CASSDLGLAGDETQYF.

The rearrangement joins TRBV25-1 to TRBJ1-6; D unclear. CDR3 length equals 15 residues. From germline, CDR1 is MGHDK and CDR2 SYGVNS. The V gene lost 4 bases and the J gene lost 2 bases, with 9 bases spanning the gap. CDR3 protein: CASSARDTYNSPLHF. The CDR3 DNA reads as TGTGCCAGCAGTGCGAGAGACACCTATAATTCACCCCTCCACTTT.

This clone appeared a few times. The V gene is TRBV19, the J gene TRBJ1-3; TRBD1 matches at 8 bases. The CDR3 extends over 17 amino acids. The germline gives CDR1 LNHDA, CDR2 SQIVND (reference sequence). After removal of 2 bases from V and 5 bases from J, the junction contained 11 bases not matched to a gene. The CDR3 nucleotides are TGTGCCAGTAGTATATTTGAGACAGGGGATGGAAGAAACACCATATATTTT. This translates into CASSIFETGDGRNTIYF.

V usage is TRBV5-1 and J usage is TRBJ1-1; tentatively, D is TRBD1 (5 bases). CDR3 length: 14 residues. Germline CDR1 is SGHRS and CDR2 is YFSETQ. V lost 6 bases and J lost 0, with 12 bases in between. The CDR3 bases are TGCGCCAGCACCCCCACGACAGTGAACACTGAAGCTTTCTTT. This encodes CASTPTTVNTEAFF.

V is TRBV19 and J is TRBJ1-4; a weak D match, TRBD1 (5 bases). Germline V CDR1 and CDR2: LNHDA, SQIVND (reference sequence). The CDR3 runs to 12 residues. CDR3 DNA sequence: TGTGCTCGGGGGGGTGGGCCTGAAAAACTGTTTTTT. Translated: CARGGGPEKLFF. Complete variable domain (other parts from reference TRBV19 and TRBJ1-4): DGGITQSPKYLFRKEGQNVTLSCEQNLNHDAMYWYRQDPGQGLRLIYYSQIVNDFQKGDIAEGYSVSREKKESFPLTVTSAQKNPTAFYLCARGGGPEKLFFGSGTQLSVL.

There are a few counts of this clone. The chain uses TRBV19 and TRBJ1-5; D perhaps matches TRBD1 (5 bases). The CDR3 contains 14 residues. CDR1 is LNHDA, CDR2 SQIVND, per germline (reference sequence). V gave up 3 bases and J gave up 4 bases, with 10 bases separating them. CDR3 in amino acids: CASSIATENQPQHF. In DNA, the CDR3 is TGTGCCAGTAGTATTGCGACAGAAAATCAGCCCCAGCATTTT.

This chain connects TRBV12-3 or TRBV12-4 to TRBJ1-6; weak D call: TRBD1 (6 bases). V gave up 6 bases and J gave up 13 bases, with 13 bases separating them. This CDR3 spans 12 amino acids. This CDR3 reads CASSRDTAPLHF. The DNA for the CDR3 is TGTGCCAGCAGCCGGGACACGGCGCCCCTCCACTTT.

The rearrangement uses TRBV10-3 and TRBJ1-5; TRBD1 matches 7 bases. Germline V gene lookup returns CDR1 ENHRY and CDR2 SYGVKD. The V gene end was trimmed by 6 bases and the J gene end by 5 bases; junction bases not matched to a gene: 4. The CDR3 is made up of 13 amino acids. CDR3 bases: TGTGCCATCAGCTCCCAGGGGGATCAGCCCCAGCATTTT. Residues: CAISSQGDQPQHF.

This chain uses TRBV30 with TRBJ2-7, with 10 positions matching TRBD2. Germline V gives CDR1 GTSNPN, CDR2 SVGIG (reference sequence). The trim removed 2 bases at V and 2 bases at J, leaving 0 bases unmatched. This CDR3 is built from 13 residues. CDR3 DNA: TGTGCCTGGAGTAGCGGGGGGGCCTACGAGCAGTACTTC. Translated, it gives CAWSSGGAYEQYF. Full variable domain (missing parts from reference TRBV30 and TRBJ2-7): SQTIHQWPATLVQPVGSPLSLECTVEGTSNPNLYWYRQAAGRGLQLLFYSVGIGQISSEVPQNLSASRPQDRQFILSSKKLLLSDSGFYLCAWSSGGAYEQYFGPGTRLTVT.

The gene calls are TRBV7-2 and TRBJ1-3; D possibly corresponds to TRBD1 (6 bases). The CDR3 contains 16 residues. The ends were cut back, 2 bases at V and 4 bases at J, with 15 bases in the middle. CDR1 and CDR2 from the germline V gene are SGHTA and FQGNSA. CDR3: CASSLMPGGKGNTIYF. The CDR3 DNA reads as TGTGCCAGCAGCTTAATGCCTGGGGGCAAAGGAAACACCATATATTTT.

Here the CDR3 DNA reads TGCGCCAGCAGCTTAGCGGGGGGCGGGGATACGCAGTATTTT. Translated, it gives CASSLAGGGDTQYF. The chain carries TRBV5-1 and TRBJ2-3, with TRBD2 matching over 9 bases. The CDR3 runs 14 residues. Trimming cost V 2 bases and J 6 bases; bases outside gene matches: 4. Germline-derived CDR1 and CDR2 are SGHRS and YFSETQ.

This clone came up once. The gene calls are TRBV14 and TRBJ2-1, with TRBD1 as a possible D gene (6 bases). The CDR3 has 20 amino acids. Germline V lookup: CDR1 SGHDN, CDR2 FVKESK. V dropped 5 bases and J dropped 4 bases, with 30 bases sitting between them. The DNA for the CDR3 is TGTGCCAGCAGCGGGTTCAGGGGTTCCGATCAGAGGGGGACATACAATGAGCAGTTCTTC. It is translated as CASSGFRGSDQRGTYNEQFF.

This chain links TRBV9 with TRBJ2-7; D possibly corresponds to TRBD2 (5 bases). Looked up from germline, CDR1 is SGDLS and CDR2 is YYNGEE. The CDR3 runs to 12 residues. Trimming pared 3 bases from V and 7 bases from J, leaving 11 bases between. Here the CDR3 DNA reads TGTGCCAGCAGCGCAGCCGGCGGGGAGCAGTACTTC. Translation gives CASSAAGGEQYF. Full variable domain (outside the CDR3, taken from reference TRBV9 and TRBJ2-7): DSGVTQTPKHLITATGQRVTLRCSPRSGDLSVYWYQQSLDQGLQFLIQYYNGEERAKGNILERFSAQQFPDLHSELNLSSLELGDSALYFCASSAAGGEQYFGPGTRLTVT.

The rearrangement uses TRBV10-3 and TRBJ1-1, with D hard to call. Deletions cut 3 bases from V and 3 bases from J, with 11 bases between. This CDR3 comprises 14 residues. CDR1 and CDR2 from the germline V gene are ENHRY and SYGVKD. The CDR3 loop reads CAISDLAGDTEAFF. The CDR3 region has the DNA TGTGCCATCAGTGACCTCGCCGGGGACACTGAAGCTTTCTTT.

J is TRBJ1-1 and V is TRBV29-1; D is unclear. The germline gives CDR1 SQVTM, CDR2 ANQGSEA. Trimming removed 0 bases at V and 1 base at J, with 15 bases between. The CDR3 sequence is 16 residues long. Written as DNA, the CDR3 is TGCAGCGTTGAAGATCCGGCGAGACGGGGGAACACTGAAGCTTTCTTT. Its translation is CSVEDPARRGNTEAFF.

V is TRBV5-6 and J is TRBJ2-7; 9 positions agree with TRBD1. This CDR3 has 14 amino acids. Germline trimming cut 2 bases from V and 5 bases from J; bases unmatched to any gene: 5. Germline CDR1 and CDR2: SGHDT and YYEEEE. The CDR3 DNA follows: TGTGCCAGCAGCTTTGGGGACAGGGCCCACGAGCAGTACGTC. It encodes CASSFGDRAHEQYV.

The chain employs TRBV19 and TRBJ2-3, with D possibly matching TRBD1 (5 bases). The CDR3 is 16 amino acids. Trimming took off 5 bases at V and 2 bases at J, with 17 bases between the two ends. CDR1 LNHDA and CDR2 SQIVND come from the germline V gene (reference sequence). CDR3 loop: CASSPGIRPPTDTQYF. DNA of the CDR3: TGTGCCAGTAGTCCAGGGATTAGGCCCCCCACAGATACGCAGTATTTT.

V and J are TRBV2 and TRBJ1-1, with unresolved D. The germline V and J ends were trimmed by 8 bases and 10 bases, with 14 bases remaining between them. Per germline, CDR1 SNHLY and CDR2 FYNNEI. The length of the CDR3 is 11 residues. CDR3 sequence (DNA): TGTGCCAGCGGCCGGGAGGCGGGAGCTTTCTTT. Residues: CASGREAGAFF.

This clone showed up just a few times. The CDR3 nucleotides read TGTGCCAGCTCACCGACAGGGAACGAGCAGTACGTC. Encoded protein: CASSPTGNEQYV. The V gene is TRBV18, the J gene TRBJ2-7; the match to TRBD1 covers 7 bases. The CDR3 runs to 12 residues. Germline CDR1 reads KGHSH; CDR2 reads LQKENI. The V segment lost 3 bases and the J segment 5 bases; nucleotides outside the gene matches: 1.

This chain uses TRBV7-9 with TRBJ2-7; 10 bases agree with TRBD2. The germline V gene encodes CDR1 SEHNR and CDR2 FQNEAQ (reference sequence). The V and J ends lost 0 bases and 5 bases, in that order; junction bases with no gene match: 4. The CDR3 totals 15 residues. The CDR3 nucleotides read TGTGCCAGCAGCTTAGCGCTAGCGGGGGTGGACGAGCAGTACTTC. Translating gives CASSLALAGVDEQYF.

The table lists this clone with a count of one. The rearrangement links TRBV27 to TRBJ2-7; TRBD1 agrees at 7 bases. V lost 1 base to trimming and J lost 2 bases; unmatched junction nucleotides: 8. The CDR3 is 16 residues long. Germline loops: CDR1 MNHEY, CDR2 SMNVEV (reference sequence). The CDR3, as DNA: TGTGCCAGCAGTTTATTGCCCGGGGACAGAACCTACGAGCAGTACTTC. This translates into CASSLLPGDRTYEQYF.

The chain employs TRBV6-5 and TRBJ1-1; the D gene is possibly TRBD1 (5 bases). Trimming left V 4 bases short and J 4 bases short, with 19 bases between. This CDR3 is built from 16 residues. Germline CDR1 and CDR2: MNHEY and SVGAGI. This chain's CDR3 is CASSSRTRAGGTEAFF. The DNA of the CDR3 is TGTGCCAGCAGTTCCCGAACGCGGGCGGGGGGCACTGAAGCTTTCTTT.